This T cell receptor beta chain was captured in a study of T-cell memory formation after mild COVID-19. This CDR3 region has 14 residues. Germline CDR1 reads MNHEY; CDR2 reads SVGAGI. The V and J ends lost 4 bases and 2 bases respectively, with 12 bases between them. Whole-study findings and limits: Some clones that responded turned up in pre-infection memory, which suggests that cross-reactive memory joined in. CM and EM subsets held most contracting CD4+ clones; EMRA held CD8+ ones.

This clonotype was seen only a few times. Its cognate antigen is unknown. In TCRdb, the 5' RACE reads were re-called with MiXCR into one record per CDR3 protein. The sample has 140,000 or so distinct CDR3 sequences; 13% to 15% are singletons. V usage is TRBV6-5 and J usage is TRBJ2-7; unclear D gene. Sequenced material: PBMCs or a T cell subset sorted from them (not recorded which). The TCR comes from an adult woman who had mild COVID-19 (a few samples of this study predate the infection). Cell type and time point are not known. CDR3 amino acids: CASSSSQETYEQYF. The CDR3 DNA sequence: TGTGCCAGCAGTTCCAGCCAGGAAACCTACGAGCAGTACTTC.